The rows below give T cell receptor beta chains drawn from one sample of a study of Tregs in tolerant kidney transplant recipients. TCRdb's copy holds only in-frame clones and misses some; the assay was immunoSEQ multiplex PCR. The sample comprises about 240,000 clones, about 80% of which are singletons, and around 0.64% rests with the top ten. The sample comprised CD4+ T cells from blood. These receptors all stem from a human donor in good health. Both conserved end residues are part of each CDR3. D genes are given only for firm matches. Clone size appears in some rows only: once, few, many, or a class for an expanded clone.

clone size | J gene | D gene | V gene | CDR3 DNA | CDR3 protein
- | TRBJ1-2 | TRBD1 | TRBV27 | TGTGCCAGCAGTTCGACAGGGGACTATGGCTACACCTTC | CASSSTGDYGYTF
- | TRBJ1-2 | - | TRBV7-2 | TGTGCCAGCAGCTTAGCGCTAAGTGCCAGGGGTTCCCTCGGCTACACCTTC | CASSLALSARGSLGYTF
- | TRBJ1-1 | - | TRBV14 | TGTGCCAGCAGCCATATGGGGGCTCAAGGCACTGAAGCTTTCTTT | CASSHMGAQGTEAFF
once | TRBJ2-2 | TRBD1 | TRBV5-1 | TGCGCCAGCAGCTTGACAGGGGCTGGGAACACCGGGGAGCTGTTTTTT | CASSLTGAGNTGELFF
- | TRBJ1-5 | - | TRBV6-5 | TGTGCCAGCAGTTCGGACAGCCTCGGTCAGCCCCAGCATTTT | CASSSDSLGQPQHF
few | TRBJ1-1 | - | TRBV18 | TGTGCCAGCTCACAGGGGAGAGACACTGAAGCTTTCTTT | CASSQGRDTEAFF
- | TRBJ1-2 | - | TRBV25-1 | TGTGCCAGCAGTGAATATTGGGGGGACTATGGCTACACCTTC | CASSEYWGDYGYTF
- | TRBJ1-5 | TRBD1 | TRBV5-1 | TGCGCCAGCAGCTCTGGACAGGGGGGGGAGCCCCAGCATTTT | CASSSGQGGEPQHF
once | TRBJ1-1 | - | TRBV9 | TGTGCCAGCAGCGTAGTGGGGGGGAACACTGAAGCTTTCTTT | CASSVVGGNTEAFF
- | TRBJ2-1 | - | TRBV2 | TGTGCCAGCAACCGGGGGTACAATGAGCAGTTCTTC | CASNRGYNEQFF
once | TRBJ1-1 | - | TRBV29-1 | TGCAGCGTGACGGAGGGTGGGACTGAAGCTTTCTTT | CSVTEGGTEAFF
- | TRBJ2-1 | TRBD1 | TRBV5-4 | TGTGCCAGCAGCTTGGGTACAGGGGGCCCCAATGAGCAGTTCTTC | CASSLGTGGPNEQFF
- | TRBJ1-2 | TRBD1 | TRBV18 | TGTGCCAGCTCATTGACAGGGGACTATGGCTACACCTTC | CASSLTGDYGYTF
- | TRBJ2-3 | TRBD2 | TRBV11-2 | TGTGCCAGCAGTCCTAGAACCGGGACTAGCGGGAGAGATACGCAGTATTTT | CASSPRTGTSGRDTQYF
- | TRBJ2-3 | TRBD1 | TRBV6-6 | TGTGCCAGCAGCCGGGACAGGGGTACAGATACGCAGTATTTT | CASSRDRGTDTQYF
- | TRBJ2-5 | - | TRBV30 | TGTGCCTGGAGTGTACGGGTGAGGCCGGGAGAGACCCAGTACTTC | CAWSVRVRPGETQYF
once | TRBJ2-7 | TRBD2 | TRBV27 | TGTGCCAGCAGTTTTTCCATAGCGGGAGGTTTCTACGAGCAGTACTTC | CASSFSIAGGFYEQYF